This T cell receptor beta chain was recorded in a study of T cells in Graves' hyperthyroidism and ophthalmopathy. In the study overall: Specimen type is peripheral blood, collected at initial diagnosis prior to any treatment.

Extraction of PBMCs used approximately 10 ml of fresh peripheral blood. RNA transcripts provided the source from which TCR beta CDR3 regions were amplified. The primer set for the first-round RT-PCR of the TCR CDR3 was HTBI. One entry per CDR3 protein results from TCRdb running MiXCR on the multiplex PCR reads. Of about 290,000 distinct CDR3 sequences in the sample, nearly 15% were seen once. Trimming removed 7 bases at V and 5 bases at J, with 9 bases between. The CDR3 is 12 residues long. This clonotype was detected many times. This receptor was obtained from a woman aged 50 to 65 with Graves' hyperthyroidism that later progressed to Graves' ophthalmopathy. The sample comprised blood. The chain couples TRBV12-3 or TRBV12-4 to TRBJ2-4; TRBD1 might be the D (5 bases). The CDR3 DNA follows: TGTGCCAGCATGATCAGGGAAAACATTCAGTACTTC. Translating gives CASMIRENIQYF.